This T cell receptor (beta chain) was sequenced in a study of metastatic and nonmetastatic thyroid tumors. TCRdb reanalyzed the PCR reads with MiXCR. The sample has approximately 20,000 clones, about 14% seen once; the top ten hold approximately 14%. Whole-study results and caveats: The study reportedly found significantly higher TCR beta diversity in malignant thyroid tumors than benign nodules, in blood and tumor.

V lost 0 bases and J lost 1; bases outside the gene matches: 0. Per the germline V gene, CDR1 is SEHNR and CDR2 is FQNEAQ (reference sequence). There are 16 residues in the CDR3. All patients were treatment-naive before thyroid surgery. This clone was seen at least ten times. Its cognate antigen is unknown. The origin of this receptor is a female donor with papillary thyroid cancer or a benign thyroid nodule (not recorded which). Some clones in this sample may be carry-over from other donors' samples. V is TRBV7-9 and J is TRBJ2-1; 10 bases align to TRBD2. What was sequenced was tumor tissue. CDR3 nucleotides: TGTGCCAGCAGCTTAGCACTAGCGGGATCCTACAATGAGCAGTTCTTC. Amino acid sequence: CASSLALAGSYNEQFF.